Following are 28 T cell receptor beta chains from one sample sequenced in a study of shared clonotypes between healthy human individuals. Some clones are missing from TCRdb's copy, which holds only in-frame ones; the method was immunoSEQ multiplex PCR. The table shows about 1,900,000 clones, with roughly 95% occurring only once. Cells designated naive CD8 were CD45RO-negative and were positively selected for CCR7, with terminally differentiated effector memory CD45RA+ cells excluded. The material sequenced was naive CD8+ T cells sorted from blood. These receptors came from a man aged 18 to 30 in good health.

The V gene is TRBV4-1, the J gene TRBJ2-7; no clear D. The germline V and J ends were trimmed by 5 bases and 0 bases, with 8 bases remaining between them. The CDR3 runs to 13 residues. CDR1 is MGHRA and CDR2 is YSYEKL in the germline V gene. CDR3 coding DNA: TGCGCCAGCAGCTCAGCGTACTCCTACGAGCAGTACTTC. Protein product: CASSSAYSYEQYF.

The V gene is TRBV7-9, the J gene TRBJ2-7, with 9 bases matching TRBD1. J lost 6 bases, V lost 3 bases, and 9 bases had no gene match. Germline values: CDR1 SEHNR, CDR2 FQNEAQ (reference sequence). This CDR3 comprises 15 residues. The CDR3 DNA is TGTGCCAGCAGCTTCGAGTGGACAGGGGTTTCCGAGCAGTACTTC. This translates into CASSFEWTGVSEQYF. Complete variable domain (other parts from reference TRBV7-9 and TRBJ2-7): DTGVSQNPRHKITKRGQNVTFRCDPISEHNRLYWYRQTLGQGPEFLTYFQNEAQLEKSRLLSDRFSAERPKGSFSTLEIQRTEQGDSAMYLCASSFEWTGVSEQYFGPGTRLTVT.

A word on this clone: One end of the junction fails to match germline, which may point to a read error. The chain carries TRBV7-7 and TRBJ2-7; 10 nucleotides align to TRBD1. The CDR3 loop spans 13 amino acids. Germline V gene data show CDR1 as SSHAT and CDR2 as FNYEAQ (reference sequence). The CDR3 sequence is CASSSDRGDEQYF. The CDR3 DNA reads TGTGCTAGCAGCTCGGACAGGGGGGACGAGCAGTACTTC.

This clone was recorded a few times. The V and J genes are TRBV10-1 and TRBJ1-4, with TRBD1 matching over 9 bases. The CDR3 has 15 residues. The germline V gene has CDR1 WNHNN and CDR2 SYGVQD (reference sequence). V lost 3 bases and J lost 4; bases outside the gene matches: 3. CDR3 bases: TGCGCCAGCAGTGATTTGGACAGGGGTAATGAAAAACTGTTTTTT. It yields the protein CASSDLDRGNEKLFF.

The rearrangement links TRBV6-4 to TRBJ2-1; D call uncertain. The germline gives CDR1 MRHNA, CDR2 SNTAGT. The CDR3 runs 12 residues. V was shortened by 2 bases and J by 5 bases, with 4 bases between the two germline ends. CDR3: CASSDGDNEQFF. For the CDR3, the DNA is TGTGCCAGCAGTGACGGAGACAATGAGCAGTTCTTC.

Comments on this clone: Different DNA sequences within this sample yield the same CDR3. The chain has TRBV15 and TRBJ2-7, with 9 bases that match TRBD1. The CDR3 extends over 14 amino acids. The junction had 4 bases not matched to a gene; V was cut back by 5 bases and J by 2 bases. CDR1 and CDR2 (germline): LNHNV, YYDKDF (reference sequence). CDR3 in DNA: TGTGCCACCAGCTTCGGACAGGGGACCTACGAGCAGTACTTC. Protein product: CATSFGQGTYEQYF.

The rearrangement links TRBV5-6 to TRBJ2-7; possibly TRBD1 for D (6 bases). CDR1 is SGHDT, CDR2 YYEEEE, per germline. V was pared by 1 base and J by 0 bases, with 17 bases between. This CDR3 comprises 17 residues. CDR3 DNA: TGTGCCAGCAGCTTGATGGGACCGACAGGCCTCTCCTACGAGCAGTACTTC. Protein sequence: CASSLMGPTGLSYEQYF.

This chain joins TRBV27 and TRBJ2-7; D gene unclear. The germline gives CDR1 MNHEY, CDR2 SMNVEV (reference sequence). The CDR3 totals 14 residues. The ends were cut back, 0 bases at V and 5 bases at J, with 11 bases in the middle. CDR3 in amino acids: CASSLSPLGHEQYF. CDR3 coding DNA: TGTGCCAGCAGTTTATCGCCCCTGGGCCACGAGCAGTACTTC.

The chain employs TRBV27 and TRBJ2-1; maybe TRBD2 (5 bases). The V end was cut by 6 bases, the J end by 5 bases, with 11 bases between. CDR3 length: 13 residues. The germline CDR1 and CDR2 sequences are MNHEY and SMNVEV (reference sequence). CDR3 nucleotides: TGTGCCAGCAGCAGGAGGTCTAACAATGAGCAGTTCTTC. Translation gives CASSRRSNNEQFF.

The chain is built from TRBV19 and TRBJ1-5, with no clear D. Deletions cut 3 bases from V and 3 bases from J, with 12 bases between. CDR1 is LNHDA and CDR2 is SQIVND in the germline V gene (reference sequence). The CDR3 covers 15 residues. CDR3 sequence (DNA): TGTGCCAGTAGTATCGGCAGAAACCCCAATCAGCCCCAGCATTTT. This encodes CASSIGRNPNQPQHF.

The V and J genes are TRBV7-6 and TRBJ2-1; 7 nucleotides align to TRBD2. Germline V gives CDR1 SGHVS, CDR2 FNYEAQ. Trimming cost V 4 bases and J 8 bases; bases outside gene matches: 2. The CDR3 sequence is 12 residues long. CDR3 sequence (DNA): TGTGCCAGCAGCTCCGCGGGAGATGAGCAGTTCTTC. Translating it yields CASSSAGDEQFF.

This rearrangement joins TRBV9 to TRBJ1-4, with 8 bases identical to TRBD1. V gave up 3 bases and J gave up 7 bases; unmatched junction bases: 2. The germline V gene has CDR1 SGDLS and CDR2 YYNGEE. This CDR3 region has 13 residues. The CDR3 loop is CASSEGTGEKLFF. CDR3 in DNA: TGTGCCAGCAGCGAGGGGACAGGTGAAAAACTGTTTTTT. Together with reference TRBV9 and TRBJ1-4, the CDR3 gives the full variable domain: DSGVTQTPKHLITATGQRVTLRCSPRSGDLSVYWYQQSLDQGLQFLIQYYNGEERAKGNILERFSAQQFPDLHSELNLSSLELGDSALYFCASSEGTGEKLFFGSGTQLSVL.

The rearrangement joins TRBV10-3 to TRBJ2-7, with TRBD1 matching 7 bases. This CDR3 is 13 amino acids long. Germline loops: CDR1 ENHRY, CDR2 SYGVKD. The V and J ends lost 7 bases and 2 bases, in that order; junction bases with no gene match: 5. DNA for the CDR3: TGTGCCATCAATTCCGGGACAGCCTACGAGCAGTACTTC. This translates into CAINSGTAYEQYF.

V and J are TRBV21-1 and TRBJ2-7; whether TRBD1, the table's D call, matches the DNA was not checked. TRBV21-1 is deemed a pseudogene. The length of the CDR3 is 13 residues. CDR3 bases: TGTGCCAGCCGTCAGGGTACCGCCTACGAGCAGTACTTC. Translating it yields CASRQGTAYEQYF.

This CDR3 reads CASSEADSAIGHEQYF. The CDR3 DNA reads as TGTGCCAGCAGTGAAGCGGACTCGGCCATTGGCCACGAGCAGTACTTC. The chain employs TRBV6-1 and TRBJ2-7; tentative D call: TRBD2 (5 bases). The CDR3 loop spans 16 amino acids. Germline-derived CDR1 and CDR2 are MNHNS and SASEGT. Trimming removed 0 bases from V and 5 bases from J, with 17 bases in between.

This sequence joins TRBV28 and TRBJ1-2; D gene uncertain. Trimming left V 6 bases short and J 5 bases short, with 10 bases between. This CDR3 is built from 12 residues. Germline CDR1 MDHEN, CDR2 SYDVKM. CDR3 sequence: CASREFSYGYTF. The DNA of the CDR3 is TGTGCCAGCAGGGAGTTCAGTTATGGCTACACCTTC.

This chain joins TRBV13 and TRBJ2-2, with D perhaps matching TRBD1 or TRBD2 (5 bases each). Between the trimmed V and J ends, which lost 6 bases and 1 base, there was a span of 6 bases. The CDR3 extends over 13 amino acids. Per the germline V gene, CDR1 is PRHDT and CDR2 is FYEKMQ (reference sequence). Written as DNA, the CDR3 is TGTGCCAGCAGGAGGGGGAACACCGGGGAGCTGTTTTTT. Protein: CASRRGNTGELFF.

The chain joins TRBV19 to TRBJ2-3; D might be TRBD1 or TRBD2, each matching 5 bases. The CDR3 totals 16 residues. V lost 3 bases and J lost 0, with 13 bases in between. From germline, CDR1 is LNHDA and CDR2 SQIVND (reference sequence). As DNA, the CDR3 is TGTGCCAGTAGTATTACAGGTTGGACTAGCACAGATACGCAGTATTTT. It translates to CASSITGWTSTDTQYF. The variable domain in full, completed from reference TRBV19 and TRBJ2-3, reads DGGITQSPKYLFRKEGQNVTLSCEQNLNHDAMYWYRQDPGQGLRLIYYSQIVNDFQKGDIAEGYSVSREKKESFPLTVTSAQKNPTAFYLCASSITGWTSTDTQYFGPGTRLTVL.

The chain employs TRBV5-1 and TRBJ1-5, with 7 bases lining up with TRBD1. V shed 2 bases, J shed 5 bases, and the junction held 4 bases outside the gene matches. The CDR3 totals 14 residues. Germline-derived CDR1 and CDR2 are SGHRS and YFSETQ. CDR3 coding DNA: TGCGCCAGCAGCTTACAGGGGCCTGATCAGCCCCAGCATTTT. This translates into CASSLQGPDQPQHF.

This rearrangement joins TRBV2 to TRBJ2-5; 8 bases agree with TRBD2. With 1 base clipped from V and 7 bases from J, the junction kept 5 bases outside the gene matches. Germline V gene lookup returns CDR1 SNHLY and CDR2 FYNNEI. This CDR3 comprises 14 residues. DNA for the CDR3: TGTGCCAGCAGTGAAGTGGGACTAGTGGGGACCCAGTACTTC. It specifies CASSEVGLVGTQYF.

V gene TRBV11-3 combines with J gene TRBJ1-6, with TRBD1 identical over 9 bases. Germline CDR1 and CDR2: SGHNT and YENEEA. V shed 5 bases and J 9 bases; nucleotides not matched to a gene: 8. CDR3 length: 15 amino acids. In nucleotides, the CDR3 is TGTGCCAGCAGCCCAAGGACAGGGGTAACTTCACCCCTCCACTTT. It encodes CASSPRTGVTSPLHF.

The chain has TRBV7-9 and TRBJ2-7, with TRBD1 matching 9 bases. Germline trimming cut 1 base from V and 3 bases from J; bases unmatched to any gene: 7. Germline CDR1 reads SEHNR; CDR2 reads FQNEAQ (reference sequence). The CDR3 covers 16 residues. The CDR3 reads CASSLEAGTGNYEQYF. In nucleotides, the CDR3 is TGTGCCAGCAGCTTAGAGGCCGGGACAGGGAACTACGAGCAGTACTTC.

The CDR3 nucleotides are TGCGCCAGCAGCTTGGCCGGACAGGCCTTTAACTGGGGCTACACCTTC. Its translation is CASSLAGQAFNWGYTF. This chain links TRBV5-1 with TRBJ1-2, with TRBD1 matching over 7 bases. Germline loops: CDR1 SGHRS, CDR2 YFSETQ. J was trimmed by 8 bases and V by 0 bases; bases with no gene match: 13. The CDR3 contains 16 residues. The whole variable domain, filled in from reference TRBV5-1 and TRBJ1-2, reads KAGVTQTPRYLIKTRGQQVTLSCSPISGHRSVSWYQQTPGQGLQFLFEYFSETQRNKGNFPGRFSGRQFSNSRSEMNVSTLELGDSALYLCASSLAGQAFNWGYTFGSGTRLTVV.

The chain employs TRBV10-1 and TRBJ1-3, with 12 bases matching TRBD1. This CDR3 is 18 amino acids long. The V gene's germline CDR1 is WNHNN and CDR2 SYGVQD (reference sequence). J lost 4 bases, V lost 11 bases, and 18 bases had no gene match. DNA for the CDR3: TGCGCCGTACCAAACGGGACAGGGGGCTCGTGGGGAGGAAACACCATATATTTT. Encoded protein: CAVPNGTGGSWGGNTIYF.

This clone was observed a single time. This sample also contains other DNA sequences that code for the same CDR3. This chain uses TRBV13 with TRBJ2-7; D is undetermined. Trimming pared 0 bases from V and 7 bases from J, leaving 7 bases between. Germline CDR1 is PRHDT and CDR2 is FYEKMQ (reference sequence). CDR3 length: 12 residues. The CDR3, as DNA: TGTGCCAGCAGCTTAGGTGATTGGGAGCAGTACTTC. This encodes CASSLGDWEQYF.

This clone was counted a single time. The chain is built from TRBV5-4 and TRBJ2-7; TRBD1 matches at 8 bases. The germline CDR1 and CDR2 sequences are SGHNT and YYREEE (reference sequence). The J segment lost 5 bases and the V segment lost 3 bases, leaving 10 bases of the junction unmatched. This CDR3 has 15 residues. CDR3 DNA: TGTGCCAGCAGCTATGGGCAGGGGGCATCAGACGAGCAGTACTTC. Residues: CASSYGQGASDEQYF.

The V gene is TRBV28, the J gene TRBJ2-7; 7 bases map to TRBD2. With 3 bases clipped from V and 0 bases from J, the junction kept 5 bases outside the gene matches. Germline CDR1 MDHEN, CDR2 SYDVKM. The CDR3 has 15 amino acids. In DNA, the CDR3 is TGTGCCAGCAGTTTCATCGGGGGGAGCTCCTACGAGCAGTACTTC. Translation gives CASSFIGGSSYEQYF.

This clone came up once. V is TRBV30 and J is TRBJ2-7, with a possible D match to TRBD1 (7 bases). CDR3 size: 15 residues. Deletions cut 4 bases from V and 3 bases from J, with 19 bases between. Germline V gene data show CDR1 as GTSNPN and CDR2 as SVGIG (reference sequence). The CDR3 DNA reads as TGTGCCTGGAACGGCGACAGGGAGGTATACTACGAGCAGTACTTC. This encodes CAWNGDREVYYEQYF.